This T cell receptor (beta chain) was identified during a study of T-cell reconstitution after alpha-beta-depleted transplantation in children (dated by TCRdb to 2016 to 2017). Context from the whole study: T-cell immune reconstitution after TCRalphabeta/CD19-depleted allogeneic hematopoietic cell transplantation in children was quantitatively tracked in the study by means of TCR repertoire profiling. Study-wide conclusions, independent of this receptor: In some patients, the high TCRbeta diversity seen at day 60 was put down to recipient T cells and intrathymic progenitors that had survived conditioning. The apparently early recovery of alphabetaT-cell counts about two months after transplant reportedly depended on only several hundred rapidly expanded clones that came from non-depleted graft cells. Over the following months the frequencies of hyperexpanded clones went down, and after one year T-cell counts and TCRbeta diversity were mostly credited to newly produced T cells.

The treatment or condition label, as the study defines it: allogeneic hematopoietic cell transplantation with graft depleted of TCRalphabeta T cells and CD19 B cells. The children who served as transplant recipients had been given grafts of TCRalphabeta/CD19-depleted allogeneic hematopoietic cells. V is reduced by 6 bases and J by 1 base, leaving a spacing of 9 bases between them. From its cysteine to its phenylalanine, the CDR3 spans 14 amino acids. Only CDR3 DNA is held: 42 bases, read in frame from base 1. Taken from the germline V gene, the CDR1 and CDR2 loops are MDHEN and SYDVKM. To prepare the library, PCR was applied. Instrument used: Illumina HiSeq 2500. TCR libraries were prepared with molecular barcoding, using unique molecular identifiers to normalize TCRbeta repertoire quantification. The public sequencing data were trimmed at Q25 with fastp and processed into clonotypes with MiXCR by TCRdb, which kept only in-frame beta chains. Here each entry gathers all rows of one CDR3 protein and keeps the most common genes and DNA. This sample gives 540,000 or so distinct CDR3 sequences in total; under 30% of them show up just once. Jointly, the top ten make up around 14% of the sample.

This clonotype appeared once. The antigen it binds to is not known. The sample holds no much larger clone one base away, and base qualities are not on file. One read represents weak support. The sample in question was PBMCs, mostly from graft donor cells, obtained 360 days after TCRalphabeta/CD19-depleted stem cell transplant. This chain is built from TRBV28 and TRBJ2-2; the D gene assignment is ambiguous. This sequence was found in a boy less than two years old who had a stem cell transplant for acute myeloid leukemia, so the T cells may come from the graft donor. The CDR3 region has the sequence CASRSPQNTGELFF. The nucleotide sequence is TGTGCCAGCAGGAGTCCTCAGAACACCGGGGAGCTGTTTTTT.